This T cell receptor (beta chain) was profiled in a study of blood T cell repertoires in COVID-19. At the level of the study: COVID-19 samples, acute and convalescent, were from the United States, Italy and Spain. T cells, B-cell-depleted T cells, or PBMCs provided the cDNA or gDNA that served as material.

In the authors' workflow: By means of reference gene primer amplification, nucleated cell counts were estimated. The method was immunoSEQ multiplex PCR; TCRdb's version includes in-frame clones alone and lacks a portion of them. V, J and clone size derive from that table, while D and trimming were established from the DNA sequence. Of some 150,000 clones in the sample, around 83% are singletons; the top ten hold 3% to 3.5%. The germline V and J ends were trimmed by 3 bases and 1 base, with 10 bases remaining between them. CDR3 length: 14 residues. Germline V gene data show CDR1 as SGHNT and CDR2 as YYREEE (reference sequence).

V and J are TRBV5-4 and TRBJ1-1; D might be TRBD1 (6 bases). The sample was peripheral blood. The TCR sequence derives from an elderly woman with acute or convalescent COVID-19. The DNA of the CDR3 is TGTGCCAGCAGCTCCAAACAGGGGAACACTGAAGCTTTCTTT. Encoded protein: CASSSKQGNTEAFF.